What follows is one T cell receptor (beta chain) and its context. Its antigen remains unidentified. The data stem from a study of cytomegalovirus exposure and HLA in healthy donors. Study details: A prior analysis found roughly 100 million unique TCR beta sequences from 150 million to 200 million T cells.

V lost 6 bases and J lost 5, with 22 bases in between. The germline CDR1 and CDR2 sequences are MDHEN and SYDVKM. This CDR3 is 16 amino acids long. Regarding the study as a whole: There was a cluster of highly shared sequence variants that was likely a sequencing artifact.

PCR employed 60 Vbeta and 13 Jbeta primers. Produced via immunoSEQ multiplex PCR; TCRdb's table is partial and in-frame only. This sample has around 99,000 clones, with more than 60% found just once. Each donor was healthy, and each was a bone marrow donor. In nominal health when sampled, donors likely had unrecorded immune exposures nonetheless. The TCR originated in a man aged 45-65 years in good health and CMV-seropositive. This chain links TRBV28 with TRBJ2-5, with a tentative D call TRBD1 (7 bases). The sequencing sample was made of PBMCs. CDR3 in amino acids: CASSGPRTGGGETQYF. CDR3 coding DNA: TGTGCCAGCAGCGGACCACGGACAGGTGGAGGGGAGACCCAGTACTTC.